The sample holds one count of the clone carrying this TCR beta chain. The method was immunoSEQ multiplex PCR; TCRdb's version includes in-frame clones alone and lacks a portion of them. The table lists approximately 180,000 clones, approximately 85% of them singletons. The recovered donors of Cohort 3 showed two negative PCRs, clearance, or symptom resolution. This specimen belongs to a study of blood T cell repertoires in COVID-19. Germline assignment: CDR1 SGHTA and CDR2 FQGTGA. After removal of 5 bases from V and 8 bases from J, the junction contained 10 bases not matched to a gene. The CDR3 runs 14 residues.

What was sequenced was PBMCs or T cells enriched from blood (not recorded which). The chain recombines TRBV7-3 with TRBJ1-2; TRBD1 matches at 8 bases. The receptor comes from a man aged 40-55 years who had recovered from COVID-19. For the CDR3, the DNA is TGTGCCAGCAGCCCCACGGGACAGGCCATGGGCTACACCTTC. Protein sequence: CASSPTGQAMGYTF. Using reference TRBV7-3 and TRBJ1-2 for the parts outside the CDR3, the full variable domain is GAGVSQTPSNKVTEKGKYVELRCDPISGHTALYWYRQSLGQGPEFLIYFQGTGAADDSGLPNDRFFAVRPEGSVSTLKIQRTERGDSAVYLCASSPTGQAMGYTFGSGTRLTVV.